These 14 T cell receptor beta chains originate from one sample sequenced in a study of blood T cell repertoires in COVID-19. The table came from immunoSEQ multiplex PCR; TCRdb's copy has only in-frame clones and leaves some out. Seen here are about 66,000 clones, roughly 84% observed once, and the top ten hold 5.5% to 8.5%. Sequenced material: peripheral blood. All receptors come from a man aged 50-60 years with active COVID-19.

This chain links TRBV6-2 or TRBV6-3 with TRBJ2-2; D gene unclear. The CDR3 covers 12 residues. Germline V gene data show CDR1 as MNHEY and CDR2 as SVGEGT. V was trimmed by 4 bases and J by 5 bases, leaving 5 bases between them. CDR3 in amino acids: CASSFLTGELFF. As DNA, the CDR3 is TGTGCCAGCAGTTTTCTGACCGGGGAGCTGTTTTTT.

The genes are TRBV24-1 and TRBJ2-5; 11 bases match TRBD1. The V and J ends lost 6 bases and 5 bases, in that order; junction bases with no gene match: 4. The germline V gene has CDR1 KGHDR and CDR2 SFDVKD. The CDR3 runs to 14 residues. This CDR3 reads CATSRTGGVETQYF. The CDR3 DNA reads TGTGCCACCAGTCGGACAGGGGGCGTCGAGACCCAGTACTTC.

This sequence joins TRBV5-1 and TRBJ2-7, with TRBD1 matching 9 bases. From germline, CDR1 is SGHRS and CDR2 YFSETQ. The CDR3 runs to 16 residues. Trimming took 0 bases from V and 4 from J; bases not matched to a gene: 8. CDR3 in DNA: TGCGCCAGCAGCTTGGGGGGAGGGGACAGGGCTTACGAGCAGTACTTC. Translating it yields CASSLGGGDRAYEQYF.

The chain employs TRBV15 and TRBJ1-5; 7 bases are shared with TRBD1. CDR1 LNHNV and CDR2 YYDKDF come from the germline V gene (reference sequence). The CDR3 is 15 residues long. V lost 0 bases, J lost 5 bases, and 4 bases stayed unmatched. The CDR3 DNA is TGTGCCACCAGCAGAGATCGGACAGGACATCAGCCCCAGCATTTT. This translates into CATSRDRTGHQPQHF.

The count of this clone is one. V and J are TRBV9 and TRBJ2-1; 11 bases are a match to TRBD2. Per germline, CDR1 SGDLS and CDR2 YYNGEE. Trimming removed 4 bases from V and 8 bases from J; junction bases left unmatched: 11. The CDR3 spans 16 residues. CDR3 region: CASSTSTSGGLDEQFF. The CDR3 region has the DNA TGTGCCAGCAGCACATCCACTAGCGGGGGTTTAGATGAGCAGTTCTTC.

This chain links TRBV11-3 with TRBJ2-7, with 8 bases lining up with TRBD2. This CDR3 spans 14 amino acids. V lost 3 bases, J lost 9 bases, and 10 bases stayed unmatched. Germline V gene sequence: CDR1 SGHNT, CDR2 YENEEA. Here the CDR3 reads CASSLGSGTKGQYV. CDR3 sequence (DNA): TGTGCCAGCAGCTTGGGTAGCGGGACGAAGGGGCAGTACGTC.

This chain links TRBV19 with TRBJ1-4; D remains unclear. Between the trimmed V and J ends, which lost 3 bases and 3 bases, there was a span of 11 bases. This CDR3 spans 15 amino acids. Germline lookup yields CDR1 LNHDA and CDR2 SQIVND (reference sequence). CDR3 protein: CASSIEGGSNEKLFF. The CDR3 nucleotides are TGTGCCAGTAGTATTGAGGGCGGATCTAATGAAAAACTGTTTTTT. Full variable domain (rest looked up from reference TRBV19 and TRBJ1-4): DGGITQSPKYLFRKEGQNVTLSCEQNLNHDAMYWYRQDPGQGLRLIYYSQIVNDFQKGDIAEGYSVSREKKESFPLTVTSAQKNPTAFYLCASSIEGGSNEKLFFGSGTQLSVL.

The chain joins TRBV28 to TRBJ1-5, with a possible D match to TRBD1 (5 bases). From germline, CDR1 is MDHEN and CDR2 SYDVKM. The CDR3 extends over 17 amino acids. Trimming cost V 5 bases and J 0 bases, with 17 bases left between them. The DNA of the CDR3 is TGTGCCAGCAGTCCCTACATATCAGGGATTAGCAATCAGCCCCAGCATTTT. This translates into CASSPYISGISNQPQHF.

V gene TRBV18 combines with J gene TRBJ2-1, with 10 bases identical to TRBD2. Germline V gives CDR1 KGHSH, CDR2 LQKENI. V trimming: 6 bases; J trimming: 6 bases; junction bases outside the gene matches: 20. This CDR3 is 19 amino acids long. Written as DNA, the CDR3 is TGTGCCAGCTCCCCCGGGGGGGGCGGATGGACTAGCGGAGTCAATGAGCAGTTCTTC. Translation: CASSPGGGGWTSGVNEQFF.

This clone was recorded only once. The rearrangement joins TRBV19 to TRBJ1-5, with D perhaps matching TRBD1 (6 bases). CDR1 and CDR2 from the germline V gene are LNHDA and SQIVND (reference sequence). The V and J ends lost 6 bases and 3 bases respectively, with 12 bases between them. The CDR3 runs 14 residues. The CDR3 loop is CASREQGYNQPQHF. CDR3 in DNA: TGTGCCAGTAGGGAACAGGGATACAATCAGCCCCAGCATTTT.

The chain carries TRBV3-1 (or the pseudogene TRBV3-2) and TRBJ2-5, with 10 bases identical to TRBD2. With V trimmed by 1 base and J by 6 bases, 8 bases remained unmatched. Germline V gene lookup returns CDR1 LGHDT and CDR2 YNNKEL (reference sequence). The CDR3 has 16 amino acids. The CDR3, as DNA: TGTGCCAGCAGCCAAGGTTGGTCTAGCGGGGGTAAGACCCAGTACTTC. It specifies CASSQGWSSGGKTQYF.

The chain joins TRBV7-2 to TRBJ2-3; D is perhaps TRBD2 (6 bases). This CDR3 has 15 residues. Germline assignment: CDR1 SGHTA and CDR2 FQGNSA. Trimming removed 3 bases from V and 0 bases from J, with 10 bases in between. The CDR3 nucleotides are TGTGCCAGCAGCTTGGGAGGAGCTAGCACAGATACGCAGTATTTT. Protein sequence: CASSLGGASTDTQYF.

The CDR3, as DNA: TGTGCCACTTGGGACAGGGGAGGAGGGCAGTTCTTC. Its translation is CATWDRGGGQFF. The rearrangement links TRBV2 to TRBJ2-1; 10 bases fit TRBD1. CDR3 length: 12 residues. V lost 10 bases to trimming and J lost 12 bases; unmatched junction nucleotides: 9. Per the germline V gene, CDR1 is SNHLY and CDR2 is FYNNEI.

V gene TRBV4-2 combines with J gene TRBJ1-1; no clear D. This CDR3 comprises 16 residues. Trimming cost V 4 bases and J 0 bases, with 15 bases left between them. Germline V gene lookup returns CDR1 LGHNA and CDR2 YNFKEQ. CDR3 bases: TGTGCCAGCAGCCCTACGGCGGCTAGTCTGAACACTGAAGCTTTCTTT. Translating it yields CASSPTAASLNTEAFF.